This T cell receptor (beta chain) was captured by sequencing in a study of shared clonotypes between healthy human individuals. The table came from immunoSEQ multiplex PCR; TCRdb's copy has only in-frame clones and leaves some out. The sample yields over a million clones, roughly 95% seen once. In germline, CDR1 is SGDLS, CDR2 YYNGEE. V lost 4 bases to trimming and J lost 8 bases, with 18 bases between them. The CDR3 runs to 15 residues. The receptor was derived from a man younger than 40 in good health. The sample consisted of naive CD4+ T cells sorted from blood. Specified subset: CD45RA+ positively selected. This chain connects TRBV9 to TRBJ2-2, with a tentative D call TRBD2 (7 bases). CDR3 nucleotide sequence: TGTGCCAGCAGCCCCCAGAGGGGGGGAATTGGGGAGCTGTTTTTT. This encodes CASSPQRGGIGELFF.